This TCR beta chain comes out of a study of cytomegalovirus exposure and HLA in healthy donors. Study-wide results and limits: When analyzed later, a missense DCLRE1C variant was found to be linked to TCR beta V- and J-gene trimming. CMV serostatus was the sole immune exposure information available. Cytomegalovirus association was listed for 170 or so TCR beta chains.

This clone was seen just once. Its specificity is not known. This CDR3 has 13 amino acids. Germline V gives CDR1 SGDLS, CDR2 YYNGEE. With 0 bases removed from V and 3 bases from J, the gap between germline ends came to 5 bases. Vbeta (60) and Jbeta (13) primers were used in the PCR. TCRdb's copy holds only in-frame clones and misses some; the assay was immunoSEQ multiplex PCR. The table has 150,000 to 200,000 clones, roughly 86% seen once. The chain uses TRBV9 and TRBJ2-3; D gene ambiguous. The sequence came from a man aged 40-50 years in good health and CMV-seropositive. Specimen: PBMCs. CDR3 residues: CASSVVMTDTQYF. DNA for the CDR3: TGTGCCAGCAGCGTAGTTATGACAGATACGCAGTATTTT.